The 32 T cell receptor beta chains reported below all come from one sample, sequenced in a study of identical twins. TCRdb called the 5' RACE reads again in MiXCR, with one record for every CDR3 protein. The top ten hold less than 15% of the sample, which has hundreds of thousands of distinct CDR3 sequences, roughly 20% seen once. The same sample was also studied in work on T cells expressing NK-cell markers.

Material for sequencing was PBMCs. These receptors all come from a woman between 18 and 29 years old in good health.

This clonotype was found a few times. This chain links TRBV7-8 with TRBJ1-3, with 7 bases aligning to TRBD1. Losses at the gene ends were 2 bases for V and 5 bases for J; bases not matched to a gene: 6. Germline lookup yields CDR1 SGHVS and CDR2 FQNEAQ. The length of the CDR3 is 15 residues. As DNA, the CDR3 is TGTGCCAGCAGCTTACAAAGGGACAGCCGAAACACCATATATTTT. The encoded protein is CASSLQRDSRNTIYF.

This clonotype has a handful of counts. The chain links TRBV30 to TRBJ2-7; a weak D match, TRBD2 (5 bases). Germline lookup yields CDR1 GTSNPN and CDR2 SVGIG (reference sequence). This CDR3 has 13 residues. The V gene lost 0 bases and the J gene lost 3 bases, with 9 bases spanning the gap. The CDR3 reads CAWSVGRDYEQYF. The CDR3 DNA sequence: TGTGCCTGGAGTGTTGGTCGGGACTACGAGCAGTACTTC. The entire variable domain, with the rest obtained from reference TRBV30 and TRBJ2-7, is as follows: SQTIHQWPATLVQPVGSPLSLECTVEGTSNPNLYWYRQAAGRGLQLLFYSVGIGQISSEVPQNLSASRPQDRQFILSSKKLLLSDSGFYLCAWSVGRDYEQYFGPGTRLTVT.

DNA of the CDR3: TGTGCCAGCAGGGACCCCTACGAGCAGTACTTC. It yields the protein CASRDPYEQYF. J is TRBJ2-7 and V is TRBV27; D unclear. Trimming pared 6 bases from V and 2 bases from J, leaving 5 bases between. The V gene's germline CDR1 is MNHEY and CDR2 SMNVEV (reference sequence). The CDR3 sequence is 11 residues long.

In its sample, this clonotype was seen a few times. DNA for the CDR3: TGTGCCAGCAGCTTAACGGCCGAGCAGTACTTC. Amino acid sequence: CASSLTAEQYF. The chain combines TRBV7-2 with TRBJ2-7; the D is unclear. V shed 2 bases and J shed 6 bases, with 5 bases lying between them. The CDR3 totals 11 residues. From germline, CDR1 is SGHTA and CDR2 FQGNSA.

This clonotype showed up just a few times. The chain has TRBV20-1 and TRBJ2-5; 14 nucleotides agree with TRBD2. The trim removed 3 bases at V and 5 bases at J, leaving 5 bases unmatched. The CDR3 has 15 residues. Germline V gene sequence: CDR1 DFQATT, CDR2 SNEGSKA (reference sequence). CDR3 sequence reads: CSARTSGRAEETQYF. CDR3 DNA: TGCAGTGCTAGGACTAGCGGGAGGGCCGAGGAGACCCAGTACTTC.

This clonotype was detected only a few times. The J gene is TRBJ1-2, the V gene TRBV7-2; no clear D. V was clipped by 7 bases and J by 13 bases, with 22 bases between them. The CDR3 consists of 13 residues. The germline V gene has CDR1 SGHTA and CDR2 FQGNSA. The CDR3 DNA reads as TGTGCCAGCACCGAAGATGGACTGTCGGCCTGCACCTTC. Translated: CASTEDGLSACTF. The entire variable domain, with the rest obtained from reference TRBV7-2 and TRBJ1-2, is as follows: GAGVSQSPSNKVTEKGKDVELRCDPISGHTALYWYRQSLGQGLEFLIYFQGNSAPDKSGLPSDRFSAERTGGSVSTLTIQRTQQEDSAVYLCASTEDGLSACTFGSGTRLTVV.

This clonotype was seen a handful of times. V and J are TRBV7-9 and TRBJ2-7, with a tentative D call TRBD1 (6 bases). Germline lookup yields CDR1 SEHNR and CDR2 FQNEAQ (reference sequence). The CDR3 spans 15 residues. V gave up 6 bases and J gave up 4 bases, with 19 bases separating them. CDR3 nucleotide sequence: TGTGCCAGCAGTTCCCCCGGGACACCGTCTTACGAGCAGTACTTC. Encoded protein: CASSSPGTPSYEQYF.

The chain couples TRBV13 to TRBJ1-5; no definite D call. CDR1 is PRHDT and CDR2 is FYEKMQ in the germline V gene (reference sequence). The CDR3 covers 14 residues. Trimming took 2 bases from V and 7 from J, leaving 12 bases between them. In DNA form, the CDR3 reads TGTGCCAGCAGCTTACGACTAGGAGGACAGCCCCAGCATTTT. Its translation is CASSLRLGGQPQHF.

CDR3 amino acids: CASSPSGVPNYGYTF. CDR3 nucleotide sequence: TGTGCCAGCAGCCCTTCAGGGGTTCCTAACTATGGCTACACCTTC. This sequence joins TRBV7-9 and TRBJ1-2, with D tentatively TRBD1 (6 bases). V was shortened by 5 bases and J by 0 bases, with 13 bases between the two germline ends. CDR1 SEHNR and CDR2 FQNEAQ come from the germline V gene (reference sequence). This CDR3 has 15 amino acids.

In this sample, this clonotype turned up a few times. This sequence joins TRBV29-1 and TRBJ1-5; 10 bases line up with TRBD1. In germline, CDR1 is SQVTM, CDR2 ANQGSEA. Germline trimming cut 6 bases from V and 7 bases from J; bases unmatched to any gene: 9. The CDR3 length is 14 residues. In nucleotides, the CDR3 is TGCAGCGTCGGGACAGGGGTGGTCGGACAGCCCCAGCATTTT. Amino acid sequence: CSVGTGVVGQPQHF.

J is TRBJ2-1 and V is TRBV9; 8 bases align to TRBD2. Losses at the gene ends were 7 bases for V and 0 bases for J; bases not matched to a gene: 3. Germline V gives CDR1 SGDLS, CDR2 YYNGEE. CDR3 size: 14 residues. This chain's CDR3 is CASAAGGSYNEQFF. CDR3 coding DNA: TGTGCCAGCGCCGCGGGGGGCTCCTACAATGAGCAGTTCTTC.

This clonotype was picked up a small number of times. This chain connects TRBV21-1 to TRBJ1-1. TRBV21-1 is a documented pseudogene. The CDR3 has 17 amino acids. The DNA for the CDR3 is TGTGCCAGCAGCAAAGAGGATAAAGACGGATTGAACACTGAAGCTTTCTTT. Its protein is CASSKEDKDGLNTEAFF.

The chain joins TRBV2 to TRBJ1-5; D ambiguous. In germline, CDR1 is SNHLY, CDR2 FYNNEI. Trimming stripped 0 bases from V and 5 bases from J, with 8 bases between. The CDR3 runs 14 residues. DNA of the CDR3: TGTGCCAGCAGTGAAGCGGACCGGGATCAGCCCCAGCATTTT. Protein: CASSEADRDQPQHF.

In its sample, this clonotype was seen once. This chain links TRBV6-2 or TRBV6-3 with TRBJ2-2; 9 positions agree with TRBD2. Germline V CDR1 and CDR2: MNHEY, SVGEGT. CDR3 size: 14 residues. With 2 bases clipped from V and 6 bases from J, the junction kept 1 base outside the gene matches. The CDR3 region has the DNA TGTGCCAGCAGTTACAGCGGGAGGTCCGGGGAGCTGTTTTTT. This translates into CASSYSGRSGELFF.

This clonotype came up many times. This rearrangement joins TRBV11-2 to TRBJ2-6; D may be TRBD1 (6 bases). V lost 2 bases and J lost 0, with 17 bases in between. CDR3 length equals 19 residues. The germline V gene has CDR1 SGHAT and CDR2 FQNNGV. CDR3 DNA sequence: TGTGCCAGCAGCTTACGAGGGGGATCAAATATCTCTGGGGCCAACGTCCTGACTTTC. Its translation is CASSLRGGSNISGANVLTF.

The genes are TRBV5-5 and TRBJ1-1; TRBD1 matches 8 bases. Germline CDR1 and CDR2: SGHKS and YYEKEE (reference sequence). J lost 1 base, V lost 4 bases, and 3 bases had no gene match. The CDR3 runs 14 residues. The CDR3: CASSTQGANTEAFF. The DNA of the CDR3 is TGTGCCAGCAGCACTCAGGGGGCGAACACTGAAGCTTTCTTT.

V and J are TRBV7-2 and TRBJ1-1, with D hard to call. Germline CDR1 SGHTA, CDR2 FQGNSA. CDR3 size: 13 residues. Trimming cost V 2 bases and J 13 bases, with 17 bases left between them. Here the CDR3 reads CASSLLGGLECFF. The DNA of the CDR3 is TGTGCCAGCAGCTTACTCGGAGGGTTAGAGTGTTTCTTT.

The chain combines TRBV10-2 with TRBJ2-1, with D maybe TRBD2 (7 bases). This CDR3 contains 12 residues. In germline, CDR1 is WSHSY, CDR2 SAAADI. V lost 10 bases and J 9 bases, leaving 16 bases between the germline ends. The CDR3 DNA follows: TGCGCCACCCTGAGGGGGGGCGGTGAGCAGTTCTTC. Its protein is CATLRGGGEQFF.

The CDR3, as DNA: TGTGCCAGCAGGGGGACTCCGTACACAGATACGCAGTATTTT. Its translation: CASRGTPYTDTQYF. V is TRBV27 and J is TRBJ2-3; D possibly corresponds to TRBD2 (6 bases). The CDR3 consists of 14 residues. Germline V gene sequence: CDR1 MNHEY, CDR2 SMNVEV (reference sequence). V lost 6 bases to trimming and J lost 2 bases, with 12 bases between them.

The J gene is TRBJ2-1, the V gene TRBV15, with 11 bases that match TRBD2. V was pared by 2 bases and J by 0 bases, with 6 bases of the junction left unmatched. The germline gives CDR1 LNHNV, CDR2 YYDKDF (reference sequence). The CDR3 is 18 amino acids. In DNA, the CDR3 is TGTGCCACCAGCAGATCCGGACTAGCGGGCGGCTCCTACAATGAGCAGTTCTTC. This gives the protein CATSRSGLAGGSYNEQFF.

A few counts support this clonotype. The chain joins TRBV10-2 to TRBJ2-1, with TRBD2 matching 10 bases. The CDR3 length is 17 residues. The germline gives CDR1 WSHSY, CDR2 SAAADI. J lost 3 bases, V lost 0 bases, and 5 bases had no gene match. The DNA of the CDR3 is TGCGCCAGCAGTGAGTCGTTGTCTAGCGGGAGCTACAATGAGCAGTTCTTC. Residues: CASSESLSSGSYNEQFF.

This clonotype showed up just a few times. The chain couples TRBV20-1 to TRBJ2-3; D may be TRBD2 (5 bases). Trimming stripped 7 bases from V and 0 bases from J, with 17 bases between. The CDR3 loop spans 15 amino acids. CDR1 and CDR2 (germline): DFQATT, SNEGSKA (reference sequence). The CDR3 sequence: CSEAAADTSTDTQYF. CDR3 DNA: TGCAGTGAGGCCGCAGCGGATACTAGCACAGATACGCAGTATTTT.

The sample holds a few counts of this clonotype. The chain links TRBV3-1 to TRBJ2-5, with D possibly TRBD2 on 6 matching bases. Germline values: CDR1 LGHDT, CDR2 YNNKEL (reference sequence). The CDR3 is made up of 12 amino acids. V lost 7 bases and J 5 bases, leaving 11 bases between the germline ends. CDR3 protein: CASTGVGETQYF. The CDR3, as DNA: TGTGCCAGCACGGGAGTGGGGGAGACCCAGTACTTC.

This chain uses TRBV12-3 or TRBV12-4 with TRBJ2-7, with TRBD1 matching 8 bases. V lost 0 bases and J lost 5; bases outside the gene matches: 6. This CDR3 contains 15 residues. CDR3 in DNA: TGTGCCAGCAGTTTAGCGGGCAGGGGGCTCGACGAGCAGTACTTC. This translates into CASSLAGRGLDEQYF.

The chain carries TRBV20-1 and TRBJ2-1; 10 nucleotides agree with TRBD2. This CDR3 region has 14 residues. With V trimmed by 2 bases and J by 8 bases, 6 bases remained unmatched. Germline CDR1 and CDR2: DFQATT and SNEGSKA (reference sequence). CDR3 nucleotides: TGCAGTGCTAGAAGCCTAGCGGGGGTTTATGAGCAGTTCTTC. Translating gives CSARSLAGVYEQFF.

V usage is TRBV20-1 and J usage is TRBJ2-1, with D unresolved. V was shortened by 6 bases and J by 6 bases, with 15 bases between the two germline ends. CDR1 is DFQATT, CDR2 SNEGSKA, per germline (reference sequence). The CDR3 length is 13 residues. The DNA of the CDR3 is TGCAGTGCCTCCCCCCGGGCCTTCAATGAGCAGTTCTTC. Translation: CSASPRAFNEQFF.

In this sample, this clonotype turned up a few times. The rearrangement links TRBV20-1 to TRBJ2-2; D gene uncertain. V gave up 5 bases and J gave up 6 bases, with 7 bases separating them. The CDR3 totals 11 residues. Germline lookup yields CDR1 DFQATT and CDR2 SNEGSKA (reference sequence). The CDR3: CSAVNSGELFF. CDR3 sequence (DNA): TGCAGTGCTGTTAATTCCGGGGAGCTGTTTTTT.

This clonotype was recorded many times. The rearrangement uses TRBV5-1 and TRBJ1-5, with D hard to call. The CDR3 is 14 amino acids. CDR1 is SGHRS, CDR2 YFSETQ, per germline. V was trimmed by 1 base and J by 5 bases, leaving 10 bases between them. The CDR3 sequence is CASSLQGLDQPQHF. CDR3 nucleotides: TGCGCCAGCAGCTTGCAAGGGTTGGATCAGCCCCAGCATTTT.

The CDR3 sequence is CASSLVAAKNIQYF. CDR3 bases: TGTGCCAGCAGCTTAGTAGCGGCAAAAAACATTCAGTACTTC. The V call is TRBV7-9, the J call TRBJ2-4; D is possibly TRBD2 (6 bases). Trimming removed 1 base from V and 4 bases from J, with 8 bases in between. CDR3 length equals 14 residues. Germline assignment: CDR1 SEHNR and CDR2 FQNEAQ (reference sequence).

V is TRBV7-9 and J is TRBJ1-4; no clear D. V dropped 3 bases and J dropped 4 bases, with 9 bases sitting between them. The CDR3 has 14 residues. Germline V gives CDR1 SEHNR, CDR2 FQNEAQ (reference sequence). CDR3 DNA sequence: TGTGCCAGCAGCTTTGGGCAGCATAATGAAAAACTGTTTTTT. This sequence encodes CASSFGQHNEKLFF.

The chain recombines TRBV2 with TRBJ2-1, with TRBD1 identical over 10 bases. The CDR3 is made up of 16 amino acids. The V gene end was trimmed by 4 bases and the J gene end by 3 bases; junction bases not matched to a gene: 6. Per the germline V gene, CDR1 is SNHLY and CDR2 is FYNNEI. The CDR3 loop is CASSGQGATFYNEQFF. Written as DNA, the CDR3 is TGTGCCAGCAGTGGACAGGGGGCTACCTTCTACAATGAGCAGTTCTTC. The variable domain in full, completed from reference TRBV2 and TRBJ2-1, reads EPEVTQTPSHQVTQMGQEVILRCVPISNHLYFYWYRQILGQKVEFLVSFYNNEISEKSEIFDDQFSVERPDGSNFTLKIRSTKLEDSAMYFCASSGQGATFYNEQFFGPGTRLTVL.

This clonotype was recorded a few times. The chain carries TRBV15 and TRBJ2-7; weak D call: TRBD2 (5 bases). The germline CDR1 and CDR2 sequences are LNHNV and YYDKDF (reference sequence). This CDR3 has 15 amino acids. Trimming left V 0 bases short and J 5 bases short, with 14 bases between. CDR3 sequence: CATSRDLEGLHEQYF. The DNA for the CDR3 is TGTGCCACCAGCAGAGATCTTGAGGGTTTACACGAGCAGTACTTC. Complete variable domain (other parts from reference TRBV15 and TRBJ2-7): DAMVIQNPRYQVTQFGKPVTLSCSQTLNHNVMYWYQQKSSQAPKLLFHYYDKDFNNEADTPDNFQSRRPNTSFCFLDIRSPGLGDTAMYLCATSRDLEGLHEQYFGPGTRLTVT.